This TCR beta chain was recovered during a study of chemoradiotherapy in HPV16-positive cancers. The protocol was immunoSEQ multiplex PCR, while the TCRdb copy is restricted to in-frame clones and leaves out a portion. The data show several thousand clones, roughly 80% seen once. Of note for this clone: This sample includes further DNA sequences coding for the same CDR3.

Looked up from germline, CDR1 is SEHNR and CDR2 is FQNEAQ (reference sequence). This CDR3 contains 13 residues. The ends were cut back, 5 bases at V and 6 bases at J, with 13 bases in the middle. The chain carries TRBV7-9 and TRBJ1-2, with a tentative D call TRBD1 (5 bases). This receptor was taken from a human donor with HPV-associated anogenital cancer. The sequencing here drew on tumor tissue, taken from a patient who underwent chemoradiotherapy. CDR3 coding DNA: TGTGCCAGCAGCCGGGACGGATCCCATGGCTACACCTTC. This gives the protein CASSRDGSHGYTF.